This T cell receptor beta chain was sequenced in a study of OX40 agonist ivuxolimab in advanced cancers. A few counts support this clone. Its cognate antigen is unknown. Distinct nucleotide sequences in the sample also encode this CDR3. Study conclusions and caveats: Expansion of clones was among the lowest in partial responders at 0.1-3.0 mg/kg.

This CDR3 has 19 amino acids. CDR1 is MDHEN, CDR2 SYDVKM, per germline. Trimming removed 5 bases from V and 0 bases from J, with 23 bases in between. Profiling relied on immunoSEQ multiplex PCR, and the TCRdb table lists in-frame clones only, not all of them. This table holds roughly 50,000 clones, 80% found once. The gene calls are TRBV28 and TRBJ1-5, with a weak D call TRBD1 (6 bases). The sample consisted of CD4+ or CD8+ T cells sorted from blood, taken in a trial of the OX40 agonist ivuxolimab. This receptor was taken from an adult with an advanced solid tumor such as melanoma, head and neck, liver or kidney cancer. Here the CDR3 reads CASSIVGGSTLYSNQPQHF. In DNA form, the CDR3 reads TGTGCCAGCAGTATTGTTGGGGGCTCCACTCTTTATAGCAATCAGCCCCAGCATTTT.